This is a list of T cell receptor beta chains from one sample in a study of radiotherapy plus CTLA-4 blockade in lung cancer. Assay used: immunoSEQ multiplex PCR; TCRdb lists only in-frame clones, some missing. The sample contains about 59,000 clones, 72% of which appear only once. This specimen consisted of peripheral blood, obtained from a patient treated with radiotherapy plus ipilimumab. The receptors come from a human donor with non-small cell lung cancer whose response to radiotherapy plus ipilimumab could not be evaluated. Each CDR3 is given without its conserved first and last residue.

V gene	CDR3 length	CDR3 protein
TRBV19	12	ASSTGGRENEQF
TRBV5-1	13	ASSLAGGGYNEQF
TRBV4-1	13	ASSPTGVAVQPQH
TRBV2	14	ASSSARATGGTEAF
TRBV2	9	ASRQGDGYT
TRBV7-2	13	ASSLVPGPQETQY
TRBV19	12	ASSGQASSYEQY
TRBV5-8	15	ASSLDINRGPTGELF
TRBV30	11	AWSSGTGNTIY
TRBV18	12	ASSPTGLRNGYT
TRBV6-6	11	ASSYLAGDPLH
TRBV6-6	12	ASSLGQESYEQY
TRBV9	13	ASSVGSGITGELF
TRBV28	12	ASSVGQGVRGYT
TRBV4-3	11	ASSPSESYEQY
TRBV5-6	14	ASSLVWRVEDYGYT
TRBV15	13	ATSRVRTGGHEQY
TRBV6-5	13	ASSPPGVISYEQY
TRBV30	12	AWSSRGGSTEAF
TRBV6-5	12	ASSYRGTSGELF
TRBV19	12	ASRAGHRRTEAF
TRBV6-6	14	ASSPDRGFGTDTQY
TRBV6-1	11	ASSVSGSGELF
TRBV5-1	14	ASSRVGGPVQDEQY
TRBV5-1	12	ASSFRGGHNEQF
TRBV28	14	ASSAPRQASNYGYT
TRBV18	12	ASSADRINQPQH
TRBV6-5	9	ASSEWRGYT
TRBV2	13	ASSEALWDSNEQF
TRBV2	10	ASMEVNTEAF
TRBV30	13	AWSAGDGGRETQY
TRBV5-6	13	ASSLVASGPYEQY
TRBV6-5	11	ASRLSPEHGYT
TRBV10-3	11	AIGGQSNTEAF
TRBV9	13	ASSVGAGSTGELF
TRBV7-2	13	ASSDARRAKNIQY
TRBV7-8	14	ASTASSGGVLYEQY
TRBV4-2	13	ASSQILAGYNEQF
TRBV5-1	11	ASSLGLAEPKY
TRBV27	12	ASSLRPDGVEQY
TRBV5-1	14	ASSLNPAGGTNEQF
TRBV18	11	ASSPVEENEQF
TRBV29-1	10	SVSTGVSEAF
TRBV5-1	13	ASSLSYDKNEKLF
TRBV5-1	13	ASSSTGAYTGELF